This record covers a single T cell receptor (beta chain). Authors' processing steps: Reference gene primer amplification yielded estimated nucleated cell counts. Produced via immunoSEQ multiplex PCR; TCRdb's table is partial and in-frame only. V and J calls and clone size follow that table, whereas D and trimming were derived from the DNA. The sample records roughly 230,000 clones, 88% being singletons. This sample is part of a study of blood T cell repertoires in COVID-19. Study details: T cells, B-cell-depleted T cells, or PBMCs supplied cDNA or gDNA.

The CDR3 runs to 14 residues. Trimming removed 0 bases at V and 3 bases at J, with 9 bases between. Per the germline V gene, CDR1 is MDHEN and CDR2 is SYDVKM. Material for sequencing was peripheral blood. The receptor was derived from a man in his 70s with acute or convalescent COVID-19. The V call is TRBV28, the J call TRBJ2-7; D is possibly TRBD2 (6 bases). CDR3 bases: TGTGCCAGCAGTTTATGGGGACTCAGCTACGAGCAGTACTTC. Protein product: CASSLWGLSYEQYF.